The rows below give T cell receptor beta chains drawn from one sample of a study of multiple sclerosis patients with progressive multifocal leukoencephalopathy. Clones were sequenced by immunoSEQ multiplex PCR, and TCRdb holds only the in-frame ones, with some missing. The table has approximately 27,000 clones, approximately 85% seen once. The material was PBMCs, obtained from a patient treated with natalizumab. These TCRs come from a woman aged 25-40 years with progressive multifocal leukoencephalopathy. Both conserved end residues are part of each CDR3. A D gene is named only where the DNA matches it firmly. Not all rows give a size; the values are once, few, many and, for expanded clones, a class.

>.|.|TRBJ2-7|TRBV25-1
CASSESTNPYEQYF
TGTGCCAGCAGTGAATCGACCAACCCGTACGAGCAGTACTTC
>.|.|TRBJ2-7|TRBV5-1
CASSLEWGSSYEQYF
TGCGCCAGCAGCTTGGAATGGGGAAGCTCCTACGAGCAGTACTTC
>.|.|TRBJ2-1|TRBV18
CASSPVTSGVHEQFF
TGTGCCAGCTCACCAGTGACTAGTGGGGTCCATGAGCAGTTCTTC
>.|.|TRBJ1-6|TRBV4-1
CASSQEPQGAFNSPLHF
TGCGCCAGCAGCCAAGAACCACAGGGCGCTTTCAACTCACCCCTCCACTTT
>.|.|TRBJ2-3|TRBV6-5
CASSYSDKADTQYF
TGTGCCAGCAGTTACTCTGACAAAGCAGATACGCAGTATTTT
>.|.|TRBJ2-2|TRBV5-1
CASSRRDGTGELFF
TGCGCCAGCAGCCGCCGGGACGGTACTGGGGAGCTGTTTTTT
>TRBD1|.|TRBJ2-7|TRBV7-2
CAGSLMGQGYEQYF
TGTGCCGGCAGCTTAATGGGACAGGGTTACGAGCAGTACTTC
>.|.|TRBJ1-5|TRBV6-1
CASSDGGYYQPQHF
TGTGCCAGCAGTGACGGGGGATATTATCAGCCCCAGCATTTT
>.|.|TRBJ2-7|TRBV4-3
CASSPGRKSYEQYF
TGCGCCAGCAGCCCTGGACGGAAGTCCTACGAGCAGTACTTC
>.|.|TRBJ2-1|TRBV28
CASSSPLQGSYNEQFF
TGTGCCAGCAGTTCGCCCTTACAAGGCTCCTACAATGAGCAGTTCTTC
>.|few|TRBJ1-2|TRBV30
CAWSVEVIYGYTF
TGTGCCTGGAGTGTAGAGGTTATCTATGGCTACACCTTC
>.|.|TRBJ1-2|TRBV30
CARKEGFLDGYTF
TGTGCTCGGAAGGAGGGGTTTTTGGACGGCTACACCTTC
>.|.|TRBJ1-2|TRBV7-9
CASSYRTRGYTF
TGTGCTTCCTCATATCGGACAAGAGGCTACACCTTC
>.|.|TRBJ2-5|TRBV18
CASSPPMEETQYF
TGTGCCAGCTCACCACCAATGGAAGAGACCCAGTACTTC
>.|.|TRBJ1-2|TRBV18
CASSPWTESRYGYTF
TGTGCCAGCTCCCCTTGGACAGAGTCGAGATATGGCTACACCTTC
>.|.|TRBJ2-7|TRBV28
CASSLISSYEQYF
TGTGCCAGCAGTTTGATCAGCTCCTACGAGCAGTACTTC
>.|.|TRBJ1-5|TRBV21-1
CASSKVRPGFVAYGNQPQHF
.
>TRBD2|few|TRBJ2-2|TRBV14
CASSQAGGNTGELFF
TGTGCCAGCAGCCAGGCGGGGGGGAACACCGGGGAGCTGTTTTTT
>.|.|TRBJ1-1|TRBV5-4
CASSFGRDTEAFF
TGTGCCAGCAGCTTTGGCAGAGACACTGAAGCTTTCTTT
>.|.|TRBJ2-7|TRBV10-1
CATSDRYAYEQYF
TGCGCCACTTCCGACAGATATGCCTACGAGCAGTACTTC
>TRBD1|.|TRBJ2-5|TRBV7-6
CASSLQGAGETQYF
TGTGCCAGCAGCTTACAGGGGGCGGGAGAGACCCAGTACTTC
>TRBD2|.|TRBJ2-1|TRBV18
CASSPPLRGGEQFF
TGTGCCAGCTCACCACCGCTTCGGGGGGGTGAGCAGTTCTTC
>.|.|TRBJ1-6|TRBV7-6
CASSLDTEYNSPLHF
TGTGCCAGCAGCTTAGATACAGAATATAATTCACCCCTCCACTTT
>.|.|TRBJ1-1|TRBV6-1
CASSSLVVGGTEAFF
TGTGCCAGCAGTTCACTCGTGGTAGGGGGAACTGAAGCTTTCTTT
>.|.|TRBJ2-3|TRBV11-2
CASTSQRRGGTDTQYF
TGTGCCAGCACCTCCCAGCGGCGGGGAGGCACAGATACGCAGTATTTT
>.|once|TRBJ1-1|TRBV7-6
CASSSHRIGRPADTEAFF
TGTGCCAGCAGCTCCCACCGGATAGGGAGGCCGGCAGATACTGAAGCTTTCTTT
>TRBD2|.|TRBJ2-3|TRBV2
CASSEGLAGVGTDTQYF
TGTGCCAGCAGTGAAGGACTAGCGGGAGTGGGTACAGATACGCAGTATTTT
>TRBD2|few|TRBJ2-7|TRBV2
CASREGLAGDEQYF
TGTGCCAGCAGGGAGGGACTAGCTGGGGACGAGCAGTACTTC
>.|.|TRBJ1-2|TRBV19
CASSADGPYGYTF
TGTGCCAGTAGTGCCGACGGCCCCTATGGCTACACCTTC
>TRBD1|.|TRBJ2-2|TRBV7-2
CASSLVALGQGTGELFF
TGTGCCAGCAGCTTAGTGGCCTTGGGACAGGGGACCGGGGAGCTGTTTTTT
>TRBD1|.|TRBJ2-1|TRBV19
CASSINRDREYNEQFF
TGTGCCAGTAGTATAAACCGGGACAGGGAATACAATGAGCAGTTCTTC
>.|.|TRBJ2-2|TRBV19
CASNNGGLNTGELFF
TGTGCCAGTAATAACGGGGGTCTGAACACCGGGGAGCTGTTTTTT
>.|.|TRBJ1-1|TRBV21-1
CASSKVVRDPKMNTEAFF
TGTGCCAGCAGCAAAGTGGTCCGGGACCCAAAAATGAACACTGAAGCTTTCTTT
>TRBD1|.|TRBJ1-2|TRBV5-4
CASSSPTGGGSSGYTF
TGTGCCAGCAGCTCGCCTACAGGGGGCGGCTCGAGTGGCTACACCTTC
>.|.|TRBJ1-2|TRBV29-1
CSVGHANYGYTF
TGCAGCGTTGGACATGCTAACTATGGCTACACCTTC
>TRBD1|.|TRBJ1-1|TRBV6-1
CASSAHEQGMNTEAFF
TGTGCCAGCAGTGCACACGAACAGGGGATGAACACTGAAGCTTTCTTT
>TRBD1|.|TRBJ2-7|TRBV9
CASSVWQGGNSYEQYF
TGTGCCAGCAGCGTATGGCAAGGGGGCAACAGCTACGAGCAGTACTTC
>TRBD2|.|TRBJ2-7|TRBV11-2
CASSWTSGSYEQYF
TGTGCCAGCAGCTGGACTAGCGGCTCCTACGAGCAGTACTTC
>TRBD2|.|TRBJ2-7|TRBV6-5
CASRTSGGSYEQYF
TGTGCCAGCAGGACTAGCGGGGGTTCCTACGAGCAGTACTTC
>TRBD2|.|TRBJ2-2|TRBV5-4
CASRGGTQGNTGELFF
TGTGCCAGCCGCGGGGGGACACAGGGTAACACCGGGGAGCTGTTTTTT
>.|.|TRBJ1-1|TRBV5-1
CASSRRSNTEAFF
TGCGCCAGCAGCCGGAGATCCAACACTGAAGCTTTCTTT
>.|.|TRBJ1-2|TRBV9
CASSAESYGYTF
TGTGCCAGCAGCGCGGAGAGCTATGGCTACACCTTC
>.|.|TRBJ1-2|TRBV6-1
CASSEMSSQGHGYTF
TGTGCCAGCAGTGAAATGTCATCCCAGGGCCATGGCTACACCTTC
>TRBD1|.|TRBJ2-7|TRBV28
CASSGQGALVYEQYF
TGTGCCAGCAGCGGGCAGGGGGCGTTGGTCTACGAGCAGTACTTC
>.|few|TRBJ2-2|TRBV5-1
CASSVLGGSNTGELFF
TGCGCCAGCAGCGTTCTAGGGGGGTCTAACACCGGGGAGCTGTTTTTT
>.|.|TRBJ1-2|TRBV29-1
CSVTGQDYGYTF
TGCAGCGTCACCGGGCAGGACTATGGCTACACCTTC
>.|.|TRBJ2-7|TRBV27
CATRGAVPYEQYF
TGTGCCACGCGTGGGGCTGTGCCCTACGAGCAGTACTTC
>.|.|TRBJ2-2|TRBV25-1
CASSPQGDTGELFF
TGTGCCAGCAGTCCGCAGGGAGATACCGGGGAGCTGTTTTTT
>.|.|TRBJ1-6|TRBV7-9
CASSLTLTGSPLHF
TGTGCCAGCAGCTTAACCCTGACAGGCTCACCCCTCCACTTT
>.|.|TRBJ2-5|TRBV6-1
CASTLEGQETQYF
TGTGCCAGCACCCTCGAGGGGCAAGAGACCCAGTACTTC
>.|.|TRBJ2-5|TRBV6-5
CASGEVGETQYF
TGTGCCAGCGGGGAGGTTGGGGAGACCCAGTACTTC
>.|.|TRBJ2-7|TRBV2
CASSEARQGEQYF
TGTGCCAGCAGTGAAGCGAGGCAGGGCGAGCAGTACTTC